The 24 T cell receptor beta chains presented below share a single source sample, sequenced in a study of blood T cell repertoires in COVID-19. The method was immunoSEQ multiplex PCR; TCRdb's version includes in-frame clones alone and lacks a portion of them. The repertoire consists of under 300,000 clones, with over 80% occurring once and the leading ten covering 1.9%. What was sequenced was peripheral blood. All receptors come from a man under 40 who had recovered from COVID-19.

J is TRBJ1-1 and V is TRBV6-4; possible D gene TRBD1, 6 bases. The CDR3 loop spans 14 amino acids. Between the trimmed V and J ends, which lost 6 bases and 1 base, there was a span of 12 bases. In germline, CDR1 is MRHNA, CDR2 SNTAGT. Here the CDR3 DNA reads TGTGCCAGCAGGCCGGGACAAGAGAACACTGAAGCTTTCTTT. Its protein product is CASRPGQENTEAFF.

This clone was seen ten or more times. This chain joins TRBV7-9 and TRBJ2-1; D is uncertain. The V gene lost 5 bases and the J gene lost 1 base, with 9 bases spanning the gap. The CDR3 is made up of 14 amino acids. Germline CDR1 is SEHNR and CDR2 is FQNEAQ (reference sequence). DNA of the CDR3: TGTGCCAGCAGCCCGTCCGGGTCCTACAATGAGCAGTTCTTC. Protein: CASSPSGSYNEQFF.

This clone came up many times. The rearrangement joins TRBV3-1 (or the pseudogene TRBV3-2) to TRBJ2-3; D may be TRBD1 (5 bases). Deletions cut 4 bases from V and 1 base from J, with 15 bases between. The germline gives CDR1 LGHDT, CDR2 YNNKEL (reference sequence). The CDR3 runs 16 residues. CDR3 in amino acids: CASSPLVVGGTDTQYF. Written as DNA, the CDR3 is TGTGCCAGCAGCCCGCTGGTGGTAGGGGGCACAGATACGCAGTATTTT.

The J gene is TRBJ1-6, the V gene TRBV6-5; D is ambiguous. The germline CDR1 and CDR2 sequences are MNHEY and SVGAGI. The CDR3 sequence is 13 residues long. V was clipped by 4 bases and J by 6 bases, with 7 bases between them. For the CDR3, the DNA is TGTGCCAGCAGTTTCGTCAGTAATTCACCCCTCCACTTT. It codes for CASSFVSNSPLHF.

This chain links TRBV7-8 with TRBJ1-3; a possible D gene is TRBD1 (5 bases). This CDR3 has 14 amino acids. Germline CDR1 reads SGHVS; CDR2 reads FQNEAQ. Trimming shortened V by 0 bases and J by 2 bases, and 5 bases separated the two germline ends. In DNA form, the CDR3 reads TGTGCCAGCAGCTTAGCAGGGGCTGGAAACACCATATATTTT. This encodes CASSLAGAGNTIYF.

The genes are TRBV29-1 and TRBJ2-7; unclear D gene. Germline CDR1 and CDR2: SQVTM and ANQGSEA. Trimming removed 6 bases from V and 6 bases from J, with 27 bases in between. The CDR3 runs 16 residues. The CDR3 region is CSVKKGGSLVSGEQYF. In DNA, the CDR3 is TGCAGCGTAAAAAAAGGTGGCTCCTTAGTGTCAGGCGAGCAGTACTTC.

This clone has only one observation. The J gene is TRBJ2-3, the V gene TRBV7-8; TRBD2 matches 11 bases. Germline V gene data show CDR1 as SGHVS and CDR2 as FQNEAQ. The CDR3 has 15 residues. V lost 5 bases to trimming and J lost 6 bases; unmatched junction nucleotides: 7. The DNA of the CDR3 is TGTGCCAGCAGCCCACTAGCGGGGGCGGGGGATACGCAGTATTTT. Protein product: CASSPLAGAGDTQYF.

The chain uses TRBV6-4 and TRBJ1-1; unclear D gene. V was cut by 4 bases and J by 1 base, with 7 bases left in between. The germline gives CDR1 MRHNA, CDR2 SNTAGT. This CDR3 region has 13 residues. The CDR3 sequence is CASSVLANTEAFF. The DNA of the CDR3 is TGTGCCAGCAGTGTCCTGGCGAACACTGAAGCTTTCTTT.

The chain joins TRBV6-1 to TRBJ2-1; TRBD2 matches 10 bases. CDR1 and CDR2 from the germline V gene are MNHNS and SASEGT. CDR3 length: 17 amino acids. V lost 4 bases and J lost 4; bases outside the gene matches: 10. CDR3 sequence reads: CASSVWGATSGYNEQFF. CDR3 DNA: TGTGCCAGCAGTGTGTGGGGGGCGACTAGCGGGTACAATGAGCAGTTCTTC.

The genes are TRBV25-1 and TRBJ1-2; TRBD1 matches at 11 bases. The germline V gene encodes CDR1 MGHDK and CDR2 SYGVNS. V was clipped by 6 bases and J by 4 bases; unmatched bases: 10. The CDR3 runs 16 residues. The CDR3 spells CASRAGGTGGLYGYTF. In DNA form, the CDR3 reads TGTGCCAGCAGGGCCGGAGGGACAGGGGGACTCTATGGCTACACCTTC.

The rearrangement links TRBV5-1 to TRBJ2-2; perhaps TRBD2 as D (5 bases). Germline assignment: CDR1 SGHRS and CDR2 YFSETQ. Trimming cost V 0 bases and J 1 base, with 19 bases left between them. The CDR3 is made up of 19 amino acids. DNA for the CDR3: TGCGCCAGCAGCTTGGTCGGCCTCACGCGCGCGGGGAACACCGGGGAGCTGTTTTTT. As protein: CASSLVGLTRAGNTGELFF.

V usage is TRBV3-1 (or the pseudogene TRBV3-2) and J usage is TRBJ2-5; weak D call: TRBD2 (6 bases). This CDR3 comprises 13 residues. Germline V CDR1 and CDR2: LGHDT, YNNKEL (reference sequence). V lost 2 bases, J lost 5 bases, and 9 bases lay in between. The CDR3 sequence: CASSQTGGETQYF. Written as DNA, the CDR3 is TGTGCCAGCAGCCAAACAGGAGGGGAGACCCAGTACTTC.

This clone was observed a single time. The chain joins TRBV28 to TRBJ1-2, with D tentatively TRBD1 (6 bases). Germline V gene lookup returns CDR1 MDHEN and CDR2 SYDVKM. The CDR3 consists of 14 residues. Trimming shortened V by 3 bases and J by 1 base, and 9 bases separated the two germline ends. The CDR3 is CASSFVRGNYGYTF. CDR3 coding DNA: TGTGCCAGCAGTTTCGTCAGGGGTAACTATGGCTACACCTTC.

V gene TRBV29-1 combines with J gene TRBJ1-2; D uncertain. V lost 0 bases and J 4 bases, leaving 12 bases between the germline ends. The CDR3 extends over 14 amino acids. CDR1 is SQVTM, CDR2 ANQGSEA, per germline. This CDR3 reads CSVEDAGDAYGYTF. The CDR3 bases are TGCAGCGTTGAAGATGCCGGGGATGCCTATGGCTACACCTTC.

The chain combines TRBV5-1 with TRBJ2-7; the match to TRBD1 covers 7 bases. The trim removed 6 bases at V and 3 bases at J, leaving 3 bases unmatched. The CDR3 contains 12 residues. Germline assignment: CDR1 SGHRS and CDR2 YFSETQ. Here the CDR3 DNA reads TGCGCCAGCAAAGCAGGGGGCTACGAGCAGTACTTC. Translation gives CASKAGGYEQYF.

The V gene is TRBV9, the J gene TRBJ2-2, with D possibly being TRBD2 (5 bases). With 3 bases removed from V and 6 bases from J, the gap between germline ends came to 15 bases. Per the germline V gene, CDR1 is SGDLS and CDR2 is YYNGEE. The CDR3 sequence is 15 residues long. The CDR3: CASSAVLGLPGELFF. Written as DNA, the CDR3 is TGTGCCAGCAGCGCGGTATTAGGACTCCCCGGGGAGCTGTTTTTT.

The chain uses TRBV19 and TRBJ2-3, with 9 bases identical to TRBD1. Germline loops: CDR1 LNHDA, CDR2 SQIVND (reference sequence). V shed 6 bases and J 4 bases; nucleotides not matched to a gene: 5. This CDR3 is 14 amino acids long. The CDR3 loop is CASRDRGLPDTQYF. CDR3 nucleotides: TGTGCCAGTAGGGACAGGGGCCTCCCAGATACGCAGTATTTT.

This clone was detected only once. The chain employs TRBV5-4 and TRBJ1-2; D remains ambiguous. The germline V gene has CDR1 SGHNT and CDR2 YYREEE (reference sequence). Trimming left V 0 bases short and J 3 bases short, with 6 bases between. CDR3 length: 13 amino acids. The CDR3 reads CASSLDNDYGYTF. The CDR3 DNA sequence: TGTGCCAGCAGCTTGGACAACGACTATGGCTACACCTTC.

This clone appeared once. The V call is TRBV7-2, the J call TRBJ2-2; D gene ambiguous. Germline CDR1 reads SGHTA; CDR2 reads FQGNSA. V lost 4 bases and J 5 bases, leaving 8 bases between the germline ends. The CDR3 spans 13 residues. DNA for the CDR3: TGTGCCAGCAGCTCTCTCAGAACCGGGGAGCTGTTTTTT. This encodes CASSSLRTGELFF. Supplemented by reference TRBV7-2 and TRBJ2-2, the full variable domain reads GAGVSQSPSNKVTEKGKDVELRCDPISGHTALYWYRQSLGQGLEFLIYFQGNSAPDKSGLPSDRFSAERTGGSVSTLTIQRTQQEDSAVYLCASSSLRTGELFFGEGSRLTVL.

This chain links TRBV6-1 with TRBJ1-4; no reliable D call. The germline V gene encodes CDR1 MNHNS and CDR2 SASEGT. V was clipped by 2 bases and J by 8 bases, with 33 bases between them. The CDR3 extends over 21 amino acids. CDR3 DNA sequence: TGTGCCAGCAGTGAACCGTTAACTCGACCCCCCAGGTCACACGGGGAAGAAAAACTGTTTTTT. Residues: CASSEPLTRPPRSHGEEKLFF.

The rearrangement uses TRBV28 and TRBJ1-5; no clear D. Germline V gene lookup returns CDR1 MDHEN and CDR2 SYDVKM. V gave up 6 bases and J gave up 7 bases, with 19 bases separating them. CDR3 length: 15 residues. CDR3 in DNA: TGTGCCAGCAGCTTCCCAGGAGGTGGGAGCCAGCCCCAGCATTTT. As protein: CASSFPGGGSQPQHF.

In this sample, this clone turned up once. This rearrangement joins TRBV28 to TRBJ2-7; D might be TRBD2 (6 bases). Germline values: CDR1 MDHEN, CDR2 SYDVKM. Trimming took off 2 bases at V and 1 base at J, with 9 bases between the two ends. The CDR3 runs 14 residues. CDR3 sequence reads: CASSLRGLSYEQYV. The CDR3 nucleotides read TGTGCCAGCAGTTTACGGGGACTTTCCTACGAGCAGTACGTC.

The chain combines TRBV5-1 with TRBJ2-7; D is possibly TRBD2 (5 bases). CDR1 is SGHRS and CDR2 is YFSETQ in the germline V gene. V shed 0 bases and J shed 5 bases, with 15 bases lying between them. The CDR3 has 15 amino acids. The CDR3 here is CASSLGSGLGDEQYF. Here the CDR3 DNA reads TGCGCCAGCAGCTTGGGGTCCGGACTGGGCGACGAGCAGTACTTC.

The V gene is TRBV2, the J gene TRBJ2-3; TRBD2 agrees at 12 bases. Trimming took 4 bases from V and 9 from J; bases not matched to a gene: 5. This CDR3 comprises 14 residues. Germline V lookup: CDR1 SNHLY, CDR2 FYNNEI. The CDR3 nucleotides read TGTGCCAGCAGTGCTCTGACTAGCGGGGGAACGCAGTATTTT. Encoded protein: CASSALTSGGTQYF.